One T cell receptor (beta chain) is described in this entry. The record originates from a study of blood T cell repertoires in COVID-19. In the authors' methods: Cell counts per sample came from amplifying reference gene primers. Method: immunoSEQ multiplex PCR; TCRdb's copy keeps in-frame clones and lacks some. The DNA was the basis for D and trimming; V, J and clone size are from that table. The data contain hundreds of thousands of clones, 75% to 90% of them seen just once; the ten biggest clones take up roughly 8.6%. Looked up from germline, CDR1 is LNHDA and CDR2 is SQIVND (reference sequence). Unmatched junction bases numbered 6, after V lost 5 bases and J lost 5 bases. CDR3 length: 16 amino acids.

Sequenced: peripheral blood. The origin of this receptor is a human donor in a cohort sampled during active COVID-19. V is TRBV19 and J is TRBJ2-1, with TRBD2 matching over 13 bases. The CDR3 sequence is CASSARTSGSHNEQFF. The CDR3 region has the DNA TGTGCCAGTAGTGCGCGGACTAGCGGGAGCCACAATGAGCAGTTCTTC.